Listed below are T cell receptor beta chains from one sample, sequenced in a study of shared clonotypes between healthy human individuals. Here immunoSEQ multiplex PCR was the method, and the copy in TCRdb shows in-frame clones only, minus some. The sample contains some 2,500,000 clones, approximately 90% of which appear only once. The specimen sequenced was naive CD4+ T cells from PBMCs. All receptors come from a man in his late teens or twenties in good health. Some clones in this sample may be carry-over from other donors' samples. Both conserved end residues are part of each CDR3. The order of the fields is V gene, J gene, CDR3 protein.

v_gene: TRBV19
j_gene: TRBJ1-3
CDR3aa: CATLDSLSGNTIYF

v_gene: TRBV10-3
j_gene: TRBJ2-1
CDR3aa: CAISGGRNNEQFF

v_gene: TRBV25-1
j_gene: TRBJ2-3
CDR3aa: CASNAGLPQTDTQYF

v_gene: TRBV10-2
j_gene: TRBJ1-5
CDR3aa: CASSELRAQPQHF

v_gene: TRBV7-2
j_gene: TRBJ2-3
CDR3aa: CASSTRDTQYF

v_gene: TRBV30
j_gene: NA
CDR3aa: CAWRSGYEQYF

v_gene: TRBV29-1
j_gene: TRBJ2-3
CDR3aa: CSVAGGGKSTDTQYF

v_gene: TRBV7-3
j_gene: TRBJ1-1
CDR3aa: CASTQGPDTEAFF

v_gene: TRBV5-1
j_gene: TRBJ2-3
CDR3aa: CASRGVAGSTDTQYF

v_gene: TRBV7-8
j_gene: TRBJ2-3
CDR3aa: CASSFTGTDTQYF

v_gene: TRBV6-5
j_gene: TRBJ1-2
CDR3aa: CASSYSPQYYGYTF

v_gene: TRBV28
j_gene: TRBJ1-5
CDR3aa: CASSLGREQPQHF

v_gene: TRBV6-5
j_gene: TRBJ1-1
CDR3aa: CASMLGTGPGTEAFF

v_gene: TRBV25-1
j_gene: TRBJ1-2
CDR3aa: CASSAGSYGYTF

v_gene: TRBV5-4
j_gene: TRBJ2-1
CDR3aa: CASSLRATSGEQFF

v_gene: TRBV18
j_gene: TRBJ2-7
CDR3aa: CASSEFPGQGYEQYF

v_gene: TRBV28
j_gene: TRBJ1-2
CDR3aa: CASSLPRFDNGYTF

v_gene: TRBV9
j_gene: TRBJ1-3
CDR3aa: CASGLGAAGNTIYF

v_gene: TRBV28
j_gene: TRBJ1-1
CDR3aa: CASSLGGWGNTEAFF

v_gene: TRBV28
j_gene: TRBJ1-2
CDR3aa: CASTKRGGYTF

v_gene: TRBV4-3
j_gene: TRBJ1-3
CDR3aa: CASSRRGGNSGNTIYF

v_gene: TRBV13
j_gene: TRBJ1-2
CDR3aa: CASSTVSYGYTF

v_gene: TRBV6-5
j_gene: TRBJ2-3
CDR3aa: CASIPSRKADTQYF

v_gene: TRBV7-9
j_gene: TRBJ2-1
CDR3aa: CASSWTSGRAYNEQFF

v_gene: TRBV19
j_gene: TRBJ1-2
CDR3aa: CASSNRQPYGYTF

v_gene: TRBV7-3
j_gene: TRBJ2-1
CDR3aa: CASSPAGHNEQFF

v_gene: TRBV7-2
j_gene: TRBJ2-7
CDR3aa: CASSPGTGAYEQYF

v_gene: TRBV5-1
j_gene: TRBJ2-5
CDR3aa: CASSPTHKGEETQYF

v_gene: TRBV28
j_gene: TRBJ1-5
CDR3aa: CASSLIGSGGYSNQPQHF

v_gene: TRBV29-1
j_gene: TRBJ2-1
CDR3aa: CSVEGPAGSGYNEQFF

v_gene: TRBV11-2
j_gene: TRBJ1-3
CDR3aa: CASSLEGRISGNTIYF

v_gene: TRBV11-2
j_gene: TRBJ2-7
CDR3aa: CASSFRRVYEQYF

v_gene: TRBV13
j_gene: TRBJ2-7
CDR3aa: CASSLEGPEQYF

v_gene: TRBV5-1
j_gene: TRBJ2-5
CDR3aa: CASSLGVGPRGQETQYF

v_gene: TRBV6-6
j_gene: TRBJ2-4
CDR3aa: CASSSLGGQAAAYF

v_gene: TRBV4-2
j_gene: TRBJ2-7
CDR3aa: CASSQDGDRGVYEQYF

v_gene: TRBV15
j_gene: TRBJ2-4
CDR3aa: CATSRDRGRGQNIQYF

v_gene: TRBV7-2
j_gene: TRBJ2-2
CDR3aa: CASSLYPPSSTGELFF

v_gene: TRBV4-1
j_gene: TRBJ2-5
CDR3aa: CASSYGTGGQETQYF

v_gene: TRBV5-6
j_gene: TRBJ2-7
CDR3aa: CASSDLGTSGEQYF

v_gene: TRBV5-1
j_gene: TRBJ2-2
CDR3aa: CASSSEGTGELFF

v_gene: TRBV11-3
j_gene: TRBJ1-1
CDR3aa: CASSPAGGTEAFF

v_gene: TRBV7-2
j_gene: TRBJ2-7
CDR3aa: CASSFRGGQGNYEQYF

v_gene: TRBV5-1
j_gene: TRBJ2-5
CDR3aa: CASKEGETQYF

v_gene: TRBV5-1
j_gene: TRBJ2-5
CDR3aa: CASSLLGTQETQYF

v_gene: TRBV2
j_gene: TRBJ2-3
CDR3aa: CASSHRLAGGTDTQYF

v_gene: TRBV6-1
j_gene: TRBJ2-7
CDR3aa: CASRFGQGPYEQYF

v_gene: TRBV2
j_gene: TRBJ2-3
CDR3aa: CASSGGATLITDTQYF

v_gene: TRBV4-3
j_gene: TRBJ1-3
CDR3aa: CASSQTGAYGNTIYF

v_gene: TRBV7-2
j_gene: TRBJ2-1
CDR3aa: CASSLVRTEQFF

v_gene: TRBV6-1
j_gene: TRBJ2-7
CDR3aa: CASSSRGWGDEQYF

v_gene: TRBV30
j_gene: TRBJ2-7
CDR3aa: CAWSPGGGEFEQYF

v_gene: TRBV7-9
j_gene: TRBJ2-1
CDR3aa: CASSLGQEMREQFF

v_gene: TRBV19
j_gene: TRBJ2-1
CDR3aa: CASAPTAGYSYNEQFF

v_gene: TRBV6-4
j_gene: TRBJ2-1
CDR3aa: CASSVRLAGAEQFF

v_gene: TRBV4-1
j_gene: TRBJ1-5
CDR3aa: CASRLGVTEEPQHF

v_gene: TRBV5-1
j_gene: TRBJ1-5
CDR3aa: CASSTGTGKQPQHF

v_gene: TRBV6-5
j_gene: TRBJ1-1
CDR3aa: CASSYVTPDRGGLAFF

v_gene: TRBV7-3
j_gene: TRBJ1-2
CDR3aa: CASSSQGDSGGYTF

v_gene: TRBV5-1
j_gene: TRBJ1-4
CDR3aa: CASSRAPGQEDEKLFF